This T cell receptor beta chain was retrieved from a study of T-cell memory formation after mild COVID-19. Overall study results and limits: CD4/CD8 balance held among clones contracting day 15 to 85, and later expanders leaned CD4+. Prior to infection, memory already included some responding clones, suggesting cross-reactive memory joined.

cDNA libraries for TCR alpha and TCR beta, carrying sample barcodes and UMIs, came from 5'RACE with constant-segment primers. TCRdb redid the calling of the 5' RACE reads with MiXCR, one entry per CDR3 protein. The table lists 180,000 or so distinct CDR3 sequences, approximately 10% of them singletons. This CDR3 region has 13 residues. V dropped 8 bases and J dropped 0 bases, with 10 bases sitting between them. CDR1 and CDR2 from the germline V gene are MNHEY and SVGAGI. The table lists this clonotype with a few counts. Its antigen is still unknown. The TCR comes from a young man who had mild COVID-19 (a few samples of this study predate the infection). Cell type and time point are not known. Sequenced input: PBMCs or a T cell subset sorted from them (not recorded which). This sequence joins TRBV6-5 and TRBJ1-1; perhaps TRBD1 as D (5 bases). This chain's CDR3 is CASFRGMNTEAFF. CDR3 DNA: TGTGCCAGCTTTCGGGGCATGAACACTGAAGCTTTCTTT.